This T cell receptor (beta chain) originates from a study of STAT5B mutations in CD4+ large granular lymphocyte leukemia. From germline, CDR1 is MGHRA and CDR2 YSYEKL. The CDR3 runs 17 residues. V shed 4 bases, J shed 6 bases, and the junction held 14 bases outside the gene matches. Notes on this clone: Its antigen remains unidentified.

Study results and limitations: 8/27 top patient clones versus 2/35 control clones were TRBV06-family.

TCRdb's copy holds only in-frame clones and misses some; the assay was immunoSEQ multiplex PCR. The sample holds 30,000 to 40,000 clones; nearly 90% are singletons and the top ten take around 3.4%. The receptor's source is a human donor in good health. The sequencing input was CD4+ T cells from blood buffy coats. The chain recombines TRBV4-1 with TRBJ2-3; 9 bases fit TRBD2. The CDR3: CASSRQTYYTSGDTQYF. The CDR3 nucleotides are TGCGCCAGCAGCCGCCAGACCTATTACACTAGCGGGGATACGCAGTATTTT.